These T cell receptor beta chains were read from a single sample in a study of identical twins. Each CDR3 protein is one row after TCRdb ran MiXCR on the 5' RACE reads. The table has 1,800,000 or so distinct CDR3 sequences, under 35% seen once. The source material was cord blood. The receptors were gathered from a newborn girl in good health. CDR3s include the opening cysteine and the closing phenylalanine or tryptophan. D genes are given only for firm matches. A clone size is listed for some rows: how often the clone was seen (once, few, many), or a class if it is expanded.

v_gene	abundance	j_gene	d_gene	CDR3nt	CDR3aa
TRBV10-3	NA	TRBJ2-3	TRBD2	TGTGCCATCAGTGACCATAGCGGGGGCACTCCCTTTAGCACAGATACGCAGTATTTT	CAISDHSGGTPFSTDTQYF
TRBV27	NA	TRBJ2-1	NA	TGTGCCAGCCGCGGACGGTTAGAGCAGTTCTTC	CASRGRLEQFF
TRBV12-3/TRBV12-4	NA	TRBJ1-2	TRBD1	TGTGCCAGCAGTTTTCAGGGGGCGACAAGTGGCTACACCTTC	CASSFQGATSGYTF
TRBV19	NA	TRBJ1-6	TRBD1	TGTGCCAGTAGTATACGGAGACAGGGGGATTCACCCCTCCACTTT	CASSIRRQGDSPLHF
TRBV27	many	TRBJ2-3	NA	TGTGCCAGCAGTCCTTCGCTGTGGGAGGATACGCAGTATTTT	CASSPSLWEDTQYF
TRBV6-6	few	TRBJ2-3	TRBD2	TGTGCCACAGAACCTAGCGGGAGGATCACAGATACGCAGTATTTT	CATEPSGRITDTQYF
TRBV11-2	few	TRBJ2-5	TRBD2	TGTGCCAGCAGCTTAGAAAGACTAGCGGGGGGCTGGGAGACCCAGTACTTC	CASSLERLAGGWETQYF
TRBV10-3	NA	TRBJ2-2	NA	TGTGCCATCATGGTTTCAGGGTCCCCCGGGGAGCTGTTTTTT	CAIMVSGSPGELFF
TRBV20-1	NA	TRBJ2-3	TRBD1	TGCAGTGCGGCGTCGGACAGGGGGCCCCTTGATACGCAGTATTTT	CSAASDRGPLDTQYF
TRBV7-9	NA	TRBJ2-1	TRBD2	TGTGCCAGCAGCTTAAGACTAGCGTTATACAATGAGCAGTTCTTC	CASSLRLALYNEQFF
TRBV12-3/TRBV12-4	few	TRBJ1-2	TRBD1	TGTGCCAGCAGTTTCTCCACACAGGGGACCTATGGCTACACCTTC	CASSFSTQGTYGYTF
TRBV18	NA	TRBJ2-4	TRBD1	TGTGCCAGCTCATTCCCGGGACAGCCAAACATTCAGTACTTC	CASSFPGQPNIQYF
TRBV7-2	NA	TRBJ1-2	NA	TGTGCCGGCAGCTTAGCCCCAGGCCCCTATGGCTACACCTTC	CAGSLAPGPYGYTF
TRBV5-1	NA	TRBJ2-1	NA	TGCGCCAGCAGCTTGGAGCTTTCATACAATGAGCAGTTCTTC	CASSLELSYNEQFF
TRBV3-1	many	TRBJ2-3	TRBD2	TGTGCCAGCAGCCGGACTAGCGGGGGAAGCACAGATACGCAGTATTTT	CASSRTSGGSTDTQYF
TRBV7-9	many	TRBJ2-3	NA	TGTGCCAGCACCAGGGCAGATACGCAGTATTTT	CASTRADTQYF
TRBV20-1	NA	TRBJ2-7	TRBD2	TGCAGTGCTAGAGATGTGACCCGACTAGCGGGGCTTTCCTACGAGCAGTACTTC	CSARDVTRLAGLSYEQYF
TRBV23-1	once	TRBJ2-4	TRBD1	TGCGCCAGCAGTCAATCCAGGGGGTTAGTCAAAAACATTCAGTACTTC	CASSQSRGLVKNIQYF
TRBV4-2	few	TRBJ2-1	NA	TGTGCCAGCAGCCAAGCGGGAGACTACTACAATGAGCAGTTCTTC	CASSQAGDYYNEQFF
TRBV4-2	few	TRBJ1-5	NA	TGTGCCAGCAGCCAAGAACAGGGATATAGCAATCAGCCCCAGCATTTT	CASSQEQGYSNQPQHF
TRBV5-1	NA	TRBJ2-1	TRBD2	TGCGCCAGCAGCTTGGGTTTAATAGCGGGGATAAACTACAATGAGCAGTTCTTC	CASSLGLIAGINYNEQFF
TRBV6-5	NA	TRBJ2-3	NA	TGTGCCAGCAGTCACCGCAGGGTTACAGATACGCAGTATTTT	CASSHRRVTDTQYF
TRBV13	NA	TRBJ2-5	NA	TGTGCCAGCAGCTTACGGCGCAGATGGGAGACCCAGTACTTC	CASSLRRRWETQYF
TRBV5-1	few	TRBJ2-3	NA	TGCGCCAGCAGCTTGGAGTGGGGGGGCCCTTCAGATACGCAGTATTTT	CASSLEWGGPSDTQYF
TRBV7-6	NA	TRBJ2-7	TRBD1	TGTGCCAGCAGCTTTTACCCATCCGGGACAGGATTCTCCTACGAGCAGTACTTC	CASSFYPSGTGFSYEQYF
TRBV27	NA	TRBJ2-7	TRBD2	TGTGCCAGCAGTTTAAAGCGGGAGAGGGTCAATGAGCAGTACTTC	CASSLKRERVNEQYF
TRBV4-2	NA	TRBJ2-3	NA	TGTGCCAGCAGCGCCCGACTAGTGTCAGATACGCAGTATTTT	CASSARLVSDTQYF
TRBV5-1	NA	TRBJ1-1	NA	TGCGCCAGCAGCTTGGGTAAGGGTACTGAAGCTTTCTTT	CASSLGKGTEAFF
TRBV14	NA	TRBJ1-2	NA	TGTTCCAGCAGCCAAGGACAACCCGGGACACCCAACTATGGCTACACCTTC	CSSSQGQPGTPNYGYTF
TRBV20-1	NA	TRBJ1-1	NA	TGCAGTGCTAGAGCAAACAAGAACTTTAAGGCTTTCTTT	CSARANKNFKAFF
TRBV29-1	NA	TRBJ2-1	TRBD2	TGCAGCGTTGAAGACTTCGGACTAGCGAACAATGAGCAGTTCTTC	CSVEDFGLANNEQFF
TRBV27	NA	TRBJ2-4	NA	TGTGCCAGCAGTGTGTGGGCGCGCGCCAAAAACATTCAGTACTTC	CASSVWARAKNIQYF
TRBV7-2	few	TRBJ1-2	NA	TGTGCCAGCAGCCCGGGACATTTTGACTATGGCTACACCTTC	CASSPGHFDYGYTF
TRBV7-9	few	TRBJ2-3	NA	TGTGCCAGCAGCCCTCGGCGGTTTAGAGCCACAGATACGCAGTATTTT	CASSPRRFRATDTQYF
TRBV28	few	TRBJ2-3	TRBD1	TGTGCCAGCAGCTTCGGGACAGGGGCTACAGATACGCAGTATTTT	CASSFGTGATDTQYF
TRBV29-1	few	TRBJ1-1	TRBD1	TGCAGCGTTGTTAGGGACAGGGGATTGGGTAAGACTGAAGCTTTCTTT	CSVVRDRGLGKTEAFF
TRBV7-9	NA	TRBJ2-7	NA	TGTGCCAGCACAAGGGACGCCGGGACAAGGGACGAGCAGTACTTC	CASTRDAGTRDEQYF
TRBV27	NA	TRBJ2-1	TRBD2	TGTGCCAGCAGTTTACGGGACTACCGTTCGGAGCAGTTCTTC	CASSLRDYRSEQFF
TRBV29-1	NA	TRBJ1-1	NA	TGCAGCGTTGACGGACATATGAACACTGAAGCTTTCTTT	CSVDGHMNTEAFF